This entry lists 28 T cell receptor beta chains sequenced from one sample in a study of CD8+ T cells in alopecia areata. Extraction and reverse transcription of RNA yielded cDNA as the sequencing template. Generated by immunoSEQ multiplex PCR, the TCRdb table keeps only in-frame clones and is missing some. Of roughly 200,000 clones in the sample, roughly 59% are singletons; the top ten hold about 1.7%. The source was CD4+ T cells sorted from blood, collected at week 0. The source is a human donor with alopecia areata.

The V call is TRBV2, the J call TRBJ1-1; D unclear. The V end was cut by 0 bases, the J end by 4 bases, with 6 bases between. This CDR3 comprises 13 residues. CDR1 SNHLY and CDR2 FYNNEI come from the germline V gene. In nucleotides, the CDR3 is TGTGCCAGCAGTGAAGCGGGCATCACTGAAGCTTTCTTT. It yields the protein CASSEAGITEAFF.

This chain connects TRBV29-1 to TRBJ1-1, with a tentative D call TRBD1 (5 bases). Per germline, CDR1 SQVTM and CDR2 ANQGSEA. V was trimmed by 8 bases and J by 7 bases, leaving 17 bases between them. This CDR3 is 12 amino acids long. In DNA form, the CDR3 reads TGCAGCTTCATCTCCGGGACGGATGAAGCTTTCTTT. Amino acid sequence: CSFISGTDEAFF.

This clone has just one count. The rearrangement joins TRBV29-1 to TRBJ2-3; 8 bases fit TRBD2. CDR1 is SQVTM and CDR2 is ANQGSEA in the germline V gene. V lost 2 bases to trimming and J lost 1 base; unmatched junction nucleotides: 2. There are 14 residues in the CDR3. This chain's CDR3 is CSVESTSGTDTQYF. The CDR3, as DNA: TGCAGCGTTGAATCGACTAGCGGCACAGATACGCAGTATTTT.

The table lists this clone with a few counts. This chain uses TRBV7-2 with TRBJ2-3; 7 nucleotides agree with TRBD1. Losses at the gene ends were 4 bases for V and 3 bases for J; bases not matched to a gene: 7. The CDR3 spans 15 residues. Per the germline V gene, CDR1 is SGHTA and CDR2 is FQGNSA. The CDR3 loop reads CASSSTRGQTDTQYF. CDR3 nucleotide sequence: TGTGCCAGCAGCTCCACGAGGGGGCAAACAGATACGCAGTATTTT.

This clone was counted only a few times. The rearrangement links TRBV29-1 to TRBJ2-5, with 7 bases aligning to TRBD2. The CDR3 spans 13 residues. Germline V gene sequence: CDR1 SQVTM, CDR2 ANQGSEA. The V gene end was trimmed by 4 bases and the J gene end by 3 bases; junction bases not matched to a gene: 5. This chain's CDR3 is CSVGEGRKETQYF. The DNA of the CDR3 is TGCAGCGTTGGGGAGGGCCGAAAAGAGACCCAGTACTTC. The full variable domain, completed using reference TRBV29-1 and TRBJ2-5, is SAVISQKPSRDICQRGTSLTIQCQVDSQVTMMFWYRQQPGQSLTLIATANQGSEATYESGFVIDKFPISRPNLTFSTLTVSNMSPEDSSIYLCSVGEGRKETQYFGPGTRLLVL.

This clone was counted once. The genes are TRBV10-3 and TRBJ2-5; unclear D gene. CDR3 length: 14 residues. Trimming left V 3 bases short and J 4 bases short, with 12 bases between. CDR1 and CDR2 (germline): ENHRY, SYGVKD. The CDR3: CAISDGSAGETQYF. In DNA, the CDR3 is TGTGCCATCAGTGACGGGTCTGCAGGAGAGACCCAGTACTTC.

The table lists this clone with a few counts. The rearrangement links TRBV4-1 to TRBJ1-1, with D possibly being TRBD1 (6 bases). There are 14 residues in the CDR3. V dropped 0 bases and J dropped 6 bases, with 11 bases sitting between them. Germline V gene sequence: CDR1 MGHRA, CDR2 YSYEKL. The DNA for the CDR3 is TGCGCCAGCAGCCAAGACAGGGGAGTATCTGAAGCTTTCTTT. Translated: CASSQDRGVSEAFF.

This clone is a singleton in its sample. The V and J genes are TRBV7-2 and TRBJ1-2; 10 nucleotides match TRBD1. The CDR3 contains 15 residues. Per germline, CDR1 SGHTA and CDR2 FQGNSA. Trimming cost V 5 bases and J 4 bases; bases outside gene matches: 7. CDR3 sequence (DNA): TGTGCCAGCAGCCCTGACAGGGGGCCCGGCTATGGCTACACCTTC. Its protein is CASSPDRGPGYGYTF. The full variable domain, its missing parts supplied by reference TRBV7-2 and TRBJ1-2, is GAGVSQSPSNKVTEKGKDVELRCDPISGHTALYWYRQSLGQGLEFLIYFQGNSAPDKSGLPSDRFSAERTGGSVSTLTIQRTQQEDSAVYLCASSPDRGPGYGYTFGSGTRLTVV.

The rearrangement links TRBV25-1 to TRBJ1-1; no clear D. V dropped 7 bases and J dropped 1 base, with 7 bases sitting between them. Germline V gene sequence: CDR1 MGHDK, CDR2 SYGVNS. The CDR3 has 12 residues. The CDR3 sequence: CASKWQNTEAFF. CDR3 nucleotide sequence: TGTGCCAGCAAGTGGCAGAACACTGAAGCTTTCTTT.

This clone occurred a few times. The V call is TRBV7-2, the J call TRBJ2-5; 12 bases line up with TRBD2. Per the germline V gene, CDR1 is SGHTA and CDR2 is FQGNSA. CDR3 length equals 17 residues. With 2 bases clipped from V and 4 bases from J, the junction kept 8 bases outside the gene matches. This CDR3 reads CASSLFPGLAGLETQYF. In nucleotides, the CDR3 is TGTGCCAGCAGCTTATTCCCGGGACTAGCGGGTTTAGAGACCCAGTACTTC.

The CDR3, as DNA: TGTGCCAGCAGCTTCAACCGTAATTCACCCCTCCACTTT. Its protein is CASSFNRNSPLHF. This sequence joins TRBV11-2 and TRBJ1-6; no definite D call. Germline assignment: CDR1 SGHAT and CDR2 FQNNGV. CDR3 size: 13 residues. Trimming cost V 3 bases and J 6 bases, with 6 bases left between them.

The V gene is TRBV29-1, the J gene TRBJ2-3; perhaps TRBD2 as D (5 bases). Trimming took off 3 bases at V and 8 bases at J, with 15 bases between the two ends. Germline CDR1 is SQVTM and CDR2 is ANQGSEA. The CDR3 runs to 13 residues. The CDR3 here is CSVDWDFEGTQYF. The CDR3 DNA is TGCAGCGTTGATTGGGATTTCGAGGGTACGCAGTATTTT.

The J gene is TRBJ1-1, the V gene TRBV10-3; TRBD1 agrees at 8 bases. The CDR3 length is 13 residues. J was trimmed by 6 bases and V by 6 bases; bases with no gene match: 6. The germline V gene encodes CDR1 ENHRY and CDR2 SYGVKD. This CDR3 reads CAISPDRGSEAFF. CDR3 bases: TGTGCCATCAGCCCCGACAGGGGATCTGAAGCTTTCTTT.

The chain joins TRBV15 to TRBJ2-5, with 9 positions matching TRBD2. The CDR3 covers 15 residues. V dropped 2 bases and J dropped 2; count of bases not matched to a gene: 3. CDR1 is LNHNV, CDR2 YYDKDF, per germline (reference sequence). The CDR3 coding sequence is TGTGCCACCAGCAGAAATAGCGGGGGTCAAGAGACCCAGTACTTC. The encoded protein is CATSRNSGGQETQYF.

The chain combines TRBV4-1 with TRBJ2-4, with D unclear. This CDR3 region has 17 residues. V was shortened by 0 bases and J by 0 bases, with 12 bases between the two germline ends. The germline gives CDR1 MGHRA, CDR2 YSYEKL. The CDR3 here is CASSQDPWALAKNIQYF. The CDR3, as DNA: TGCGCCAGCAGCCAAGATCCTTGGGCACTAGCCAAAAACATTCAGTACTTC.

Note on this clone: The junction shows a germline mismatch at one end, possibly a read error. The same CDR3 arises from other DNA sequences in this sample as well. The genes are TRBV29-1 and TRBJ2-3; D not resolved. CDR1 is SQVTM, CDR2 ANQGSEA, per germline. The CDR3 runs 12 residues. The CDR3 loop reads CSVDLSTDTQYF. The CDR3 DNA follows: TGCAGCGTTGACTTAAGCACAGATACACAGTATTTT.

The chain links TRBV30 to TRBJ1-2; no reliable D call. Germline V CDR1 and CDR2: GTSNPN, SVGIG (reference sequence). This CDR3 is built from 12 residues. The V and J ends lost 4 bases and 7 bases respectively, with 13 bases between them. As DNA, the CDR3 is TGTGCCTGGAACTTAGCTACTAGTGGCTACACCTTC. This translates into CAWNLATSGYTF.

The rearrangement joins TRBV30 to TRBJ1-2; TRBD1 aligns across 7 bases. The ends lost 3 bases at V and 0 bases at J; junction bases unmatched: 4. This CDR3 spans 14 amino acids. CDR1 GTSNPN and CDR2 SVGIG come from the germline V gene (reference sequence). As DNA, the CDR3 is TGTGCCTGGAGCGGACAGGCTGCTAACTATGGCTACACCTTC. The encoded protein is CAWSGQAANYGYTF. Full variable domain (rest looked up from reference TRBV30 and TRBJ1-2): SQTIHQWPATLVQPVGSPLSLECTVEGTSNPNLYWYRQAAGRGLQLLFYSVGIGQISSEVPQNLSASRPQDRQFILSSKKLLLSDSGFYLCAWSGQAANYGYTFGSGTRLTVV.

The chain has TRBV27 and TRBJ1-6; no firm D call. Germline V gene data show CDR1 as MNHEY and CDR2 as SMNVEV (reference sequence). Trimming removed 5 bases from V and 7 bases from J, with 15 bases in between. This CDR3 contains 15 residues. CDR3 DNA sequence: TGTGCCAGCAGTCCGTCAGACGGAATCAATTCACCCCTCCACTTT. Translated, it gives CASSPSDGINSPLHF.

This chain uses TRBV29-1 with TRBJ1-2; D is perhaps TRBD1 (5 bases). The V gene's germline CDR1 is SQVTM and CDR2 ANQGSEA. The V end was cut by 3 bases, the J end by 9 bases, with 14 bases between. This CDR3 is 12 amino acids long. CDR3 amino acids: CSVESGYGSYTF. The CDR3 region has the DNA TGCAGCGTTGAGTCAGGGTATGGGAGCTACACCTTC.

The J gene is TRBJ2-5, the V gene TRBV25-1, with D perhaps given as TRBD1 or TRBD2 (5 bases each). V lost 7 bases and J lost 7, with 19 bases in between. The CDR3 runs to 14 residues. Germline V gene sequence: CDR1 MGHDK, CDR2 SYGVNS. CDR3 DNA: TGTGCCAGCACCAAACCCGGGGACGCCAGGACCCAGTACTTC. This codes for CASTKPGDARTQYF.

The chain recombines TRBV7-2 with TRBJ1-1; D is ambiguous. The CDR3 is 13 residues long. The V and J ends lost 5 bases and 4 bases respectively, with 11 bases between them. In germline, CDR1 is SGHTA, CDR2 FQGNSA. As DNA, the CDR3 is TGTGCCAGCAGCGAGGGCCGTTTCACTGAAGCTTTCTTT. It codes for CASSEGRFTEAFF. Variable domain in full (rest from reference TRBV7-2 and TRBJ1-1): GAGVSQSPSNKVTEKGKDVELRCDPISGHTALYWYRQSLGQGLEFLIYFQGNSAPDKSGLPSDRFSAERTGGSVSTLTIQRTQQEDSAVYLCASSEGRFTEAFFGQGTRLTVV.

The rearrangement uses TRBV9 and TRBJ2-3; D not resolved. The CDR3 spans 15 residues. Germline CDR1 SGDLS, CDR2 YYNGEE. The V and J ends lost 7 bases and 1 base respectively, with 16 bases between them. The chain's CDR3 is CASSGGGVGTDTQYF. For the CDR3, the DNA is TGTGCCAGCTCCGGCGGTGGGGTGGGCACAGATACGCAGTATTTT.

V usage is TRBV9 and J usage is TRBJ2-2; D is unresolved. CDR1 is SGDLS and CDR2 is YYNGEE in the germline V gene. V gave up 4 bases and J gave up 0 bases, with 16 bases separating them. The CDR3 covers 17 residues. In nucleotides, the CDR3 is TGTGCCAGCAGCACATTGCCCGGCGGCGCGAACACCGGGGAGCTGTTTTTT. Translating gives CASSTLPGGANTGELFF.

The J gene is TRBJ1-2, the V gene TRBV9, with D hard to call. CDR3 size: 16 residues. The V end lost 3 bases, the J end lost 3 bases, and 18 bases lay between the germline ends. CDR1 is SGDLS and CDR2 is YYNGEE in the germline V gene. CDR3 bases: TGTGCCAGCAGCGCCCTGGCAGGACCTCTAGACTATGGCTACACCTTC. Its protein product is CASSALAGPLDYGYTF.

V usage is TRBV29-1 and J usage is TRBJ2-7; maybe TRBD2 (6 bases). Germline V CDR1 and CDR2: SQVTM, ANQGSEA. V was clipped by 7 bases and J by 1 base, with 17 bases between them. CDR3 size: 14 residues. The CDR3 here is CSAEGAGISYEQYF. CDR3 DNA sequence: TGCAGCGCCGAAGGGGCGGGGATATCCTACGAGCAGTACTTC.

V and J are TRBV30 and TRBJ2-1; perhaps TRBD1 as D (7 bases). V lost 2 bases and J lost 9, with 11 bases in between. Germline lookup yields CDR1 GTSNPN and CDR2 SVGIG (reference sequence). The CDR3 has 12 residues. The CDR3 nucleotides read TGTGCCTGGAGTCCTCAGGGGGGTGAGCAGTTCTTC. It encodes CAWSPQGGEQFF.

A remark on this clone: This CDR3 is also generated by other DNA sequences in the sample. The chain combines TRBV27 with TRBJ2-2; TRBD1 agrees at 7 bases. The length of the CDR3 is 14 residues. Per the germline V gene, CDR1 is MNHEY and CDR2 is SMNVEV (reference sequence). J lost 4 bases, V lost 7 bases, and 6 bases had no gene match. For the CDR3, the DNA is TGTGCCAGCACTCGACAGGGAAGCACCGGGGAGCTGTTTTTT. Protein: CASTRQGSTGELFF.